The 13 T cell receptor beta chains below all came from one sample that was sequenced in a study of blood T cell repertoires in COVID-19 (dated by TCRdb to 2020 to 2022). The library was prepared using the immunoSEQ multiplex PCR assay. Drawn from immuneACCESS, this table holds only the in-frame rearrangements with V and J called that TCRdb kept. Clones are partly lost; checked studies trace under half to an unresolved V gene and leave the rest unexplained. This sample is represented by a few hundred thousand clones; approximately 86% of them were singletons. More than 4% of the sample goes to the ten largest clones. The sample comprised PBMCs or T cells enriched from blood (not recorded which). These receptors came from a woman between 25 and 40 years old who had been exposed to COVID-19.

CDR3 nucleotide sequence: TGTGCCAGCTCACCACTGGAGATGCTTGAAAACACTGAAGCTTTCTTT. It specifies CASSPLEMLENTEAFF. This chain uses TRBV18 with TRBJ1-1; D unresolved. The germline V and J ends were trimmed by 1 base and 2 bases, with 14 bases remaining between them. The CDR3 extends over 16 amino acids. Germline lookup yields CDR1 KGHSH and CDR2 LQKENI. The entire variable domain, with the rest obtained from reference TRBV18 and TRBJ1-1, is as follows: NAGVMQNPRHLVRRRGQEARLRCSPMKGHSHVYWYRQLPEEGLKFMVYLQKENIIDESGMPKERFSAEFPKEGPSILRIQQVVRGDSAAYFCASSPLEMLENTEAFFGQGTRLTVV.

The chain is built from TRBV19 and TRBJ1-5; D ambiguous. The CDR3 extends over 13 amino acids. Trimming stripped 7 bases from V and 4 bases from J, with 11 bases between. CDR1 is LNHDA, CDR2 SQIVND, per germline (reference sequence). In DNA, the CDR3 is TGTGCCAGTAACGCACAGTCGAATCAGCCCCAGCATTTT. Amino acids: CASNAQSNQPQHF.

The V and J genes are TRBV7-9 and TRBJ2-3; TRBD1 matches 9 bases. Germline V gene lookup returns CDR1 SEHNR and CDR2 FQNEAQ (reference sequence). V trimming: 1 base; J trimming: 1 base; junction bases outside the gene matches: 6. The CDR3 loop spans 17 amino acids. In DNA, the CDR3 is TGTGCCAGCAGCTTAGAACGGGACAGGGTTTGCACAGATACGCAGTATTTT. It translates to CASSLERDRVCTDTQYF.

V usage is TRBV9 and J usage is TRBJ2-7; D uncertain. This CDR3 is 15 amino acids long. V dropped 3 bases and J dropped 0 bases, with 13 bases sitting between them. Germline CDR1 and CDR2: SGDLS and YYNGEE. The DNA of the CDR3 is TGTGCCAGCAGCGCCGGATCAGGATCCTCCTACGAGCAGTACTTC. Amino acid sequence: CASSAGSGSSYEQYF.

There are a few counts of this clone. The J gene is TRBJ1-2, the V gene TRBV25-1, with D maybe TRBD1 (6 bases). The V gene lost 5 bases and the J gene lost 8 bases, with 12 bases spanning the gap. The germline V gene encodes CDR1 MGHDK and CDR2 SYGVNS. The CDR3 has 12 amino acids. The CDR3 region has the DNA TGTGCCAGCAGTATTCAGGGGTACGGCTACACCTTC. Its protein product is CASSIQGYGYTF.

The CDR3 DNA sequence: TGTGCCAGCAGACCGATAACAGGGGGCGTGGGGACTGAAGCTTTCTTT. This sequence encodes CASRPITGGVGTEAFF. The chain employs TRBV27 and TRBJ1-1, with 9 bases lining up with TRBD1. CDR1 MNHEY and CDR2 SMNVEV come from the germline V gene (reference sequence). The CDR3 covers 16 residues. V trimming: 6 bases; J trimming: 5 bases; junction bases outside the gene matches: 13.

V gene TRBV27 combines with J gene TRBJ1-5, with a tentative D call TRBD1 (6 bases). Per germline, CDR1 MNHEY and CDR2 SMNVEV (reference sequence). The CDR3 loop spans 14 amino acids. The V end lost 3 bases, the J end lost 7 bases, and 13 bases lay between the germline ends. The CDR3 sequence is CASSFRGARQPQHF. Written as DNA, the CDR3 is TGTGCCAGCAGTTTCCGGGGGGCGCGACAGCCCCAGCATTTT.

CDR3 in amino acids: CASSLWGTGNYNEQFF. The CDR3, as DNA: TGTGCCAGCAGTTTATGGGGTACAGGCAACTACAATGAGCAGTTCTTC. This chain connects TRBV27 to TRBJ2-1, with a tentative D call TRBD1 (5 bases). Trimming removed 1 base at V and 3 bases at J, with 13 bases between. CDR1 and CDR2 (germline): MNHEY, SMNVEV (reference sequence). This CDR3 comprises 16 residues.

The rearrangement uses TRBV9 and TRBJ2-7; 8 nucleotides align to TRBD1. The CDR3 is 15 residues long. With V trimmed by 3 bases and J by 3 bases, 8 bases remained unmatched. From germline, CDR1 is SGDLS and CDR2 YYNGEE. The CDR3 loop reads CASSATDRAVYEQYF. Written as DNA, the CDR3 is TGTGCCAGCAGCGCGACGGACAGGGCGGTCTACGAGCAGTACTTC.

The genes are TRBV18 and TRBJ1-1, with D possibly being TRBD1 (5 bases). The CDR3 loop spans 16 amino acids. V was cut by 3 bases and J by 1 base, with 15 bases left in between. CDR1 is KGHSH and CDR2 is LQKENI in the germline V gene. The CDR3: CASSPYIADKNTEAFF. The CDR3 coding sequence is TGTGCCAGCTCACCCTATATCGCGGACAAGAACACTGAAGCTTTCTTT. The entire variable domain, with the rest obtained from reference TRBV18 and TRBJ1-1, is as follows: NAGVMQNPRHLVRRRGQEARLRCSPMKGHSHVYWYRQLPEEGLKFMVYLQKENIIDESGMPKERFSAEFPKEGPSILRIQQVVRGDSAAYFCASSPYIADKNTEAFFGQGTRLTVV.

Comment on this clone: The sample contains more than one DNA sequence encoding this CDR3. This rearrangement joins TRBV7-9 to TRBJ1-5; tentatively, D is TRBD1 (6 bases). Germline CDR1 SEHNR, CDR2 FQNEAQ (reference sequence). Trimming left V 5 bases short and J 7 bases short, with 15 bases between. The CDR3 is 14 amino acids. For the CDR3, the DNA is TGTGCCAGCAGCCTCGGCCAGGGGAACCAGCCCCAGCATTTT. The encoded protein is CASSLGQGNQPQHF.

The chain combines TRBV21-1 with TRBJ2-7; the D call of TRBD1 is as the table states it, not checked on the DNA. TRBV21-1 is a known pseudogene. This CDR3 is built from 14 residues. The CDR3 DNA is TGTGCCAGCAGGTCCGGGACAGGGGAATACGAGCAGTACTTC. This translates into CASRSGTGEYEQYF.

The chain employs TRBV5-1 and TRBJ1-2, with D possibly matching TRBD1 (5 bases). CDR1 and CDR2 (germline): SGHRS, YFSETQ. The CDR3 extends over 14 amino acids. Trimming pared 0 bases from V and 7 bases from J, leaving 13 bases between. CDR3 protein: CASSLETGVGGYTF. DNA for the CDR3: TGCGCCAGCAGCTTGGAGACGGGGGTGGGTGGCTACACCTTC.